The T cell receptor (beta chain) described here comes from a study of cytomegalovirus exposure and HLA in healthy donors. Background on the study: Roughly 85 million unique TCRs from HLA-typed donors were held in an early release of data. Of all 400 or so donors who were genotyped, about 80% belonged to the Caucasian-associated ancestry cluster.

The V segment lost 3 bases and the J segment 2 bases; nucleotides outside the gene matches: 4. The CDR3 extends over 15 amino acids. The germline V gene encodes CDR1 MNHNS and CDR2 SASEGT. PCR amplification relied on 60 Vbeta primers (plus 13 Jbeta primers). Assay: immunoSEQ multiplex PCR; the TCRdb copy retains only in-frame clones and omits some. The sample lists 83,000 or so clones, nearly 80% occurring once. Broader study findings: Sequence variants that were highly shared formed a cluster that was likely a sequencing artifact. As a later analysis revealed, most CMV-associated TCR beta chains appeared HLA-restricted.

For this clone: Antigen unknown.

Sequences were obtained from PBMCs. This TCR was sampled from a female donor in good health and CMV-seronegative. The genes are TRBV6-1 and TRBJ2-5; 9 bases agree with TRBD2. CDR3 sequence (DNA): TGTGCCAGCAGTGAGATAGCGGGGGAGCAAGAGACCCAGTACTTC. The encoded protein is CASSEIAGEQETQYF.